These T cell receptor beta chains were read from a single sample in a study of T cells in Graves' hyperthyroidism and ophthalmopathy. TCRdb redid the calling of the multiplex PCR reads with MiXCR, one entry per CDR3 protein. The data show around 420,000 distinct CDR3 sequences, more than 15% seen once. The sample taken for sequencing was blood. All receptors derive from a young woman with Graves' hyperthyroidism. The CDR3 runs from the conserved cysteine through the conserved F or W. A D gene is named only where the DNA matches it firmly. A row's size may be missing; if present it is once, few, many or a size class.

>NA|TRBV28|16|NA|TRBJ1-2
CASSSYGSPTNYGYTF
TGTGCCAGCAGTTCATACGGGTCCCCTACTAACTATGGCTACACCTTC
>TRBD1|TRBV29-1|13|many|TRBJ2-5
CSVSGGTQETQYF
TGCAGCGTTTCAGGGGGAACACAAGAGACCCAGTACTTC
>NA|TRBV18|16|few|TRBJ1-4
CASSPPTTPKREKLFF
TGTGCCAGCTCACCACCGACGACCCCGAAGCGCGAAAAACTGTTTTTT
>TRBD1|TRBV10-3|14|many|TRBJ2-7
CAITRTGGSYEQYF
TGTGCCATCACTAGGACAGGGGGGTCCTACGAGCAGTACTTC
>TRBD1|TRBV7-8|14|many|TRBJ2-7
CASPGPGQGHEQYF
TGTGCCAGCCCGGGACCGGGACAGGGACACGAGCAGTACTTC
>TRBD1|TRBV20-1|15|NA|TRBJ2-7
CSARAGTGGYHEQYF
TGCAGTGCTAGAGCCGGGACAGGGGGCTACCACGAGCAGTACTTC
>NA|TRBV5-6|12|NA|TRBJ1-1
CASSARHGEAFF
TGTGCCAGCAGCGCGCGGCATGGTGAAGCTTTCTTT
>NA|TRBV20-1|18|NA|TRBJ2-6
CSARLPLGFGSGANVLTF
TGCAGTGCTAGATTACCTCTCGGATTTGGCTCTGGGGCCAACGTCCTGACTTTC
>TRBD2|TRBV3-1|15|many|TRBJ2-5
CASSQTSGGAETQYF
TGTGCCAGCAGCCAGACTAGCGGGGGGGCGGAGACCCAGTACTTC
>TRBD2|TRBV6-1|14|few|TRBJ2-2
CASSPGLEGGELFF
TGTGCCAGCAGCCCCGGACTAGAAGGCGGGGAGCTGTTTTTT
>NA|TRBV12-3/TRBV12-4|11|many|TRBJ2-1
CASRDGGEQFF
TGTGCCAGCAGGGATGGTGGAGAGCAGTTCTTC
>NA|TRBV10-3|14|many|TRBJ2-7
CAISVVGFRYEQYF
TGTGCCATCAGTGTGGTAGGATTCCGCTACGAGCAGTACTTC
>NA|TRBV2|15|many|TRBJ2-5
CASAPGSRTAETQYF
TGTGCCAGCGCGCCCGGGTCCCGGACGGCCGAGACCCAGTACTTC
>NA|TRBV27|17|many|TRBJ1-4
CASSPFGPTAPGEKLFF
TGTGCCAGCAGTCCATTTGGCCCGACAGCCCCGGGTGAAAAACTGTTTTTT
>NA|TRBV28|13|NA|TRBJ1-5
CASAGVGNQPQHF
TGTGCCAGTGCGGGGGTGGGCAATCAGCCCCAGCATTTT